The 18 T cell receptor beta chains presented below share a single source sample, sequenced in a study of blood T cell repertoires in COVID-19. Sequenced by immunoSEQ multiplex PCR; TCRdb stores in-frame clones only, minus some. The table shows around 340,000 clones, with approximately 86% occurring only once. Sequenced: peripheral blood. These receptors originate from a woman aged 55-69 years with COVID-19, enrolled during active disease.

This sequence joins TRBV6-5 and TRBJ2-1; D possibly corresponds to TRBD1 (7 bases). This CDR3 has 15 amino acids. Trimming pared 6 bases from V and 2 bases from J, leaving 14 bases between. Germline assignment: CDR1 MNHEY and CDR2 SVGAGI. CDR3 sequence reads: CASRAQGGTYNEQFF. In DNA form, the CDR3 reads TGTGCCAGCAGGGCCCAGGGGGGAACCTACAATGAGCAGTTCTTC.

The chain employs TRBV25-1 and TRBJ1-4; 7 bases line up with TRBD1. Germline CDR1 MGHDK, CDR2 SYGVNS. The CDR3 is made up of 13 amino acids. Unmatched junction bases numbered 8, after V lost 6 bases and J lost 10 bases. The CDR3: CASRRDSVRKLFF. The CDR3 nucleotides read TGTGCCAGCAGACGGGACAGTGTCAGAAAACTGTTTTTT.

The rearrangement uses TRBV18 and TRBJ2-5; 7 nucleotides agree with TRBD2. Trimming at V came to 8 bases and at J to 1 base, leaving 10 bases not matched to a gene. CDR1 and CDR2 (germline): KGHSH, LQKENI. The CDR3 sequence is 15 residues long. The CDR3 sequence is CASQGDGGVQETQYF. As DNA, the CDR3 is TGTGCCAGCCAAGGAGATGGGGGGGTCCAAGAGACCCAGTACTTC.

This chain links TRBV30 with TRBJ1-5, with TRBD1 matching 7 bases. Germline V gene data show CDR1 as GTSNPN and CDR2 as SVGIG (reference sequence). The CDR3 has 17 residues. The ends lost 0 bases at V and 0 bases at J; junction bases unmatched: 8. CDR3 in DNA: TGTGCCTGGAGTGTGACCGGACAGGCCTATAGCAATCAGCCCCAGCATTTT. Encoded protein: CAWSVTGQAYSNQPQHF. The full variable domain, with the rest looked up from reference TRBV30 and TRBJ1-5, is SQTIHQWPATLVQPVGSPLSLECTVEGTSNPNLYWYRQAAGRGLQLLFYSVGIGQISSEVPQNLSASRPQDRQFILSSKKLLLSDSGFYLCAWSVTGQAYSNQPQHFGDGTRLSIL.

This clone was seen just once. The chain uses TRBV5-5 and TRBJ2-1; possibly TRBD2 for D (7 bases). The CDR3 contains 14 residues. The ends were cut back, 2 bases at V and 5 bases at J, with 11 bases in the middle. Germline V gene lookup returns CDR1 SGHKS and CDR2 YYEKEE (reference sequence). The CDR3 here is CASSFPGGNNEQFF. CDR3 nucleotide sequence: TGTGCCAGCAGCTTCCCGGGGGGCAACAATGAGCAGTTCTTC.

The chain has TRBV12-3 or TRBV12-4 and TRBJ2-7; a possible D gene is TRBD1 (5 bases). The V and J ends lost 5 bases and 7 bases respectively, with 9 bases between them. The CDR3 is 11 residues long. CDR3 region: CASSTRTEQYF. The CDR3 nucleotides read TGTGCCAGCAGTACCCGGACAGAGCAGTACTTC.

The chain carries TRBV6-6 and TRBJ2-3, with 8 bases lining up with TRBD2. The CDR3 consists of 16 residues. Germline CDR1 reads MNHNY; CDR2 reads SVGAGI (reference sequence). The junction had 14 bases not matched to a gene; V was cut back by 6 bases and J by 6 bases. The CDR3 reads CASRYPNAGGMDTQYF. The CDR3 DNA sequence: TGTGCCAGCAGATACCCTAATGCGGGGGGAATGGATACGCAGTATTTT.

This clone was counted between two and nine times. The chain carries TRBV30 and TRBJ1-6, with 8 bases matching TRBD1. Germline V gene lookup returns CDR1 GTSNPN and CDR2 SVGIG (reference sequence). V was pared by 4 bases and J by 10 bases, with 9 bases of the junction left unmatched. This CDR3 contains 14 residues. CDR3 nucleotides: TGTGCCTGGAAGCGTCAGGGGGCCTTGTCACCCCTCCACTTT. It encodes CAWKRQGALSPLHF.

The chain combines TRBV5-4 with TRBJ2-3; TRBD2 matches at 15 bases. Germline CDR1 and CDR2: SGHNT and YYREEE (reference sequence). V lost 4 bases, J lost 0 bases, and 3 bases stayed unmatched. CDR3 length: 17 residues. CDR3 loop: CASSPGTSGGSTDTQYF. CDR3 bases: TGTGCCAGCAGCCCGGGGACTAGCGGGGGGAGCACAGATACGCAGTATTTT. Complete variable domain (other parts from reference TRBV5-4 and TRBJ2-3): ETGVTQSPTHLIKTRGQQVTLRCSSQSGHNTVSWYQQALGQGPQFIFQYYREEENGRGNFPPRFSGLQFPNYSSELNVNALELDDSALYLCASSPGTSGGSTDTQYFGPGTRLTVL.

This chain joins TRBV5-1 and TRBJ2-6, with D uncertain. This CDR3 has 15 amino acids. Germline CDR1 SGHRS, CDR2 YFSETQ. V was shortened by 5 bases and J by 9 bases, with 18 bases between the two germline ends. The CDR3 DNA is TGCGCCAGCAGGGGCCCCGGAACCAGCCTCAACGTCCTGACTTTC. It codes for CASRGPGTSLNVLTF.

This rearrangement joins TRBV7-2 to TRBJ2-2; possible D gene TRBD2, 5 bases. With 2 bases removed from V and 6 bases from J, the gap between germline ends came to 10 bases. Per germline, CDR1 SGHTA and CDR2 FQGNSA. This CDR3 comprises 14 residues. CDR3 sequence (DNA): TGTGCCAGCAGCTTACGGGATGGTTCCGGGGAGCTGTTTTTT. As protein: CASSLRDGSGELFF.

This rearrangement joins TRBV5-4 to TRBJ1-2; D not certain. The germline V and J ends were trimmed by 0 bases and 6 bases, with 15 bases remaining between them. The CDR3 has 15 residues. CDR1 and CDR2 (germline): SGHNT, YYREEE (reference sequence). CDR3 bases: TGTGCCAGCAGCTTGGGGGAGGGCTATGGGGATGGCTACACCTTC. This encodes CASSLGEGYGDGYTF.

V usage is TRBV7-6 and J usage is TRBJ2-1; D gene unclear. Germline assignment: CDR1 SGHVS and CDR2 FNYEAQ. The V end lost 2 bases, the J end lost 6 bases, and 8 bases lay between the germline ends. CDR3 size: 13 residues. The chain's CDR3 is CASSLFRANEQFF. CDR3 coding DNA: TGTGCCAGCAGCTTATTCCGAGCCAATGAGCAGTTCTTC.

The V call is TRBV11-3, the J call TRBJ2-5; 9 bases map to TRBD1. J lost 5 bases, V lost 5 bases, and 6 bases had no gene match. The CDR3 is 14 amino acids. Germline loops: CDR1 SGHNT, CDR2 YENEEA. Here the CDR3 reads CASSRGTGTETQYF. The CDR3 DNA follows: TGTGCCAGCAGCAGAGGGACAGGGACCGAGACCCAGTACTTC.

This chain links TRBV11-2 with TRBJ2-7, with D perhaps matching TRBD2 (6 bases). Per the germline V gene, CDR1 is SGHAT and CDR2 is FQNNGV. The CDR3 is made up of 10 amino acids. The CDR3, as DNA: TGTGCGGCGGGGTCCTACGAGCAGTACTTC. It codes for CAAGSYEQYF.

The chain combines TRBV7-9 with TRBJ1-1, with D unresolved. The CDR3 is 14 amino acids. Trimming took off 1 base at V and 0 bases at J, with 6 bases between the two ends. In germline, CDR1 is SEHNR, CDR2 FQNEAQ (reference sequence). CDR3 nucleotides: TGTGCCAGCAGCTTAGTAGACTTGAACACTGAAGCTTTCTTT. Its protein is CASSLVDLNTEAFF.

The chain couples TRBV10-3 to TRBJ1-1; D gene ambiguous. The CDR3 contains 15 residues. The germline V gene has CDR1 ENHRY and CDR2 SYGVKD. Trimming cost V 0 bases and J 3 bases, with 11 bases left between them. The CDR3 DNA reads as TGTGCCATCAGTGAGTCGTGGGCCCGTGACACTGAAGCTTTCTTT. Protein: CAISESWARDTEAFF.

The CDR3 spells CASSERVNEQYF. The CDR3, as DNA: TGTGCCAGCAGCGAGAGGGTTAACGAGCAGTACTTC. The gene calls are TRBV7-9 and TRBJ2-7; weak D call: TRBD2 (5 bases). There are 12 residues in the CDR3. The V and J ends lost 5 bases and 5 bases respectively, with 10 bases between them. Germline CDR1 is SEHNR and CDR2 is FQNEAQ (reference sequence).